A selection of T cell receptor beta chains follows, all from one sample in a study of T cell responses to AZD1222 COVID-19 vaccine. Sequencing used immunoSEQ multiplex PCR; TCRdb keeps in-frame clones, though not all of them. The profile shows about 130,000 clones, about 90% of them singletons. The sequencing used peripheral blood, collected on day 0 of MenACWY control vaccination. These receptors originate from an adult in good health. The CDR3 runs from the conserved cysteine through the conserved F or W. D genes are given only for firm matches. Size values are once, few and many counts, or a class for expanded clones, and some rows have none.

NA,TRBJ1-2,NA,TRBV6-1,TGTGCCAGCAGTGACCGGACAGCTAACTATGGCTACACCTTC,CASSDRTANYGYTF
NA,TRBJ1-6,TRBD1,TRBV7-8,TGTGCCAGCAGCATCTCGGGGAGACAGGGATATTCACCCCTCCACTTT,CASSISGRQGYSPLHF
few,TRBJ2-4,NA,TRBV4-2,TGTGCCAGCAGCCAAGGCGGGACGGGCAAAAACATTCAGTACTTC,CASSQGGTGKNIQYF
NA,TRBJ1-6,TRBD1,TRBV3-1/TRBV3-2,TGTGCCAGCAGCCGAGGACAGGAAGATTCACCCCTCCACTTT,CASSRGQEDSPLHF
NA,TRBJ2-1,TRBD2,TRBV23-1,TGCGCCAGTTTTCTCCGACTAGCGGGAGGGCCAAATGAGCAGTTCTTC,CASFLRLAGGPNEQFF
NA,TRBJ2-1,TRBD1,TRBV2,TGTGCCAGCAGTGGGACAGGGGAATCGAATGAGCAGTTCTTC,CASSGTGESNEQFF
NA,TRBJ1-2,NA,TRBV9,TGTGCCAGCAGCGTTCTCCCGGACACGGGCTATTCGGACTATGGCTACACCTTC,CASSVLPDTGYSDYGYTF
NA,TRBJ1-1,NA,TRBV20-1,TGCAGTGCAACGGTCGTCAGGCCTTTCTTT,CSATVVRPFF
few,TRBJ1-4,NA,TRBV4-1,TGCGCCAGCAGCGCCTTGTTTGCAACTAATGAAAAACTGTTTTTT,CASSALFATNEKLFF
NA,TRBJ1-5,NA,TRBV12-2,TGTGCAAGTCTCAAGACCCCCTATTACCCCGGGCCCCAGCATTTT,CASLKTPYYPGPQHF